These 15 T cell receptor beta chains were all obtained from the same sample, sequenced in a study of blood T cell repertoires in COVID-19. This table comes from immunoSEQ multiplex PCR, and its TCRdb copy is limited to in-frame clones, with some not included. This sample carries roughly 77,000 clones, approximately 80% of them seen once, and the ten largest clones take 15%. The sequencing sample was made of peripheral blood. The receptor set was obtained from a man in his sixties with COVID-19, enrolled during active disease.

J is TRBJ2-5 and V is TRBV6-4; 8 bases are a match to TRBD2. Trimming removed 0 bases from V and 5 bases from J; junction bases left unmatched: 5. The CDR3 sequence is 15 residues long. The germline V gene encodes CDR1 MRHNA and CDR2 SNTAGT. The CDR3 sequence: CASSDSAGGIETQYF. CDR3 coding DNA: TGTGCCAGCAGTGACTCGGCGGGGGGAATTGAGACCCAGTACTTC.

This sequence joins TRBV28 and TRBJ2-6; tentative D call: TRBD1 (6 bases). V shed 2 bases and J shed 4 bases, with 15 bases lying between them. The germline V gene has CDR1 MDHEN and CDR2 SYDVKM. CDR3 length equals 17 residues. The CDR3 bases are TGTGCCAGCAGTTTAAGGACAGCCACTGGCGGGGCCAACGTCCTGACTTTC. Protein: CASSLRTATGGANVLTF.

This clone occurred a few times. This sequence joins TRBV7-3 and TRBJ2-3, with 8 nucleotides matching TRBD1. Germline CDR1 and CDR2: SGHTA and FQGTGA. This CDR3 is 14 amino acids long. V dropped 6 bases and J dropped 1; count of bases not matched to a gene: 3. For the CDR3, the DNA is TGTGCCAGCAGAAAGACAGGGGGCACAGATACGCAGTATTTT. Its translation: CASRKTGGTDTQYF.

The CDR3 region is CASTQDASYEQYF. CDR3 sequence (DNA): TGCGCCAGCACCCAGGATGCGTCCTACGAGCAGTACTTC. The genes are TRBV23-1 and TRBJ2-7; unclear D gene. TRBV23-1 carries the ORF label, with uncertain function. The CDR3 has 13 amino acids. Trimming removed 7 bases from V and 1 base from J, with 11 bases in between.

Written as DNA, the CDR3 is TGTGCCAGCTCACCACCGAGGGGGGGCAGGGACACTGAAGCTTTCTTT. This encodes CASSPPRGGRDTEAFF. V and J are TRBV18 and TRBJ1-1; possible D gene TRBD1, 6 bases. The V end was cut by 0 bases, the J end by 3 bases, with 14 bases between. The germline gives CDR1 KGHSH, CDR2 LQKENI. The CDR3 has 16 residues.

DNA of the CDR3: TGTGCCAGCAGCTTAGAGGCCAGCGGGGGGGCCTGGGAGACCCAGTACTTC. Its translation is CASSLEASGGAWETQYF. This rearrangement joins TRBV7-2 to TRBJ2-5, with 10 bases fitting TRBD2. This CDR3 has 17 amino acids. CDR1 is SGHTA and CDR2 is FQGNSA in the germline V gene. After removal of 1 base from V and 5 bases from J, the junction contained 10 bases not matched to a gene.

The V gene is TRBV6-6, the J gene TRBJ2-1; no clear D gene. V was pared by 10 bases and J by 4 bases, with 8 bases between. In germline, CDR1 is MNHNY, CDR2 SVGAGI (reference sequence). The length of the CDR3 is 11 residues. The CDR3 DNA reads TGTGCCACGTCCCCTTACAATGAGCAGTTCTTC. Amino acid sequence: CATSPYNEQFF.

The V and J genes are TRBV5-4 and TRBJ1-6; D ambiguous. Germline V lookup: CDR1 SGHNT, CDR2 YYREEE (reference sequence). With 2 bases removed from V and 5 bases from J, the gap between germline ends came to 8 bases. This CDR3 spans 14 amino acids. The CDR3 nucleotides read TGTGCCAGCAGCTTCGAGAGGGATAATTCACCCCTCCACTTT. Protein product: CASSFERDNSPLHF. Drawing the rest from reference TRBV5-4 and TRBJ1-6, the complete variable domain is ETGVTQSPTHLIKTRGQQVTLRCSSQSGHNTVSWYQQALGQGPQFIFQYYREEENGRGNFPPRFSGLQFPNYSSELNVNALELDDSALYLCASSFERDNSPLHFGNGTRLTVT.

This clone was seen ten or more times. This chain links TRBV28 with TRBJ1-2; TRBD1 might be the D (6 bases). CDR3 size: 15 residues. V lost 2 bases and J 2 bases, leaving 12 bases between the germline ends. Germline CDR1 reads MDHEN; CDR2 reads SYDVKM. CDR3: CASSLSSGTNYGYTF. CDR3 DNA: TGTGCCAGCAGTTTAAGCTCCGGGACAAACTATGGCTACACCTTC.

This chain links TRBV14 with TRBJ2-3, with 7 bases that match TRBD2. V dropped 1 base and J dropped 11; count of bases not matched to a gene: 12. The CDR3 is 15 amino acids. CDR1 and CDR2 from the germline V gene are SGHDN and FVKESK. CDR3: CASSQGGRKFGGQYF. In DNA form, the CDR3 reads TGTGCCAGCAGCCAAGGCGGGAGAAAGTTTGGGGGGCAGTATTTT.

The V gene is TRBV30, the J gene TRBJ1-2; weak D call: TRBD1 (6 bases). Trimming removed 1 base from V and 7 bases from J, with 16 bases in between. The CDR3 consists of 14 residues. In germline, CDR1 is GTSNPN, CDR2 SVGIG (reference sequence). CDR3 sequence (DNA): TGTGCCTGGAGTGCAAAACAGGGAATAGGTGGCTACACCTTC. It codes for CAWSAKQGIGGYTF.

The CDR3 coding sequence is TGTGCCACCAGTGATTTAGGATCGCAGGGAGGGTTAGAGACCCAGTACTTC. Residues: CATSDLGSQGGLETQYF. The chain recombines TRBV24-1 with TRBJ2-5, with TRBD2 matching 7 bases. Germline V gives CDR1 KGHDR, CDR2 SFDVKD. This CDR3 is 17 amino acids long. The V gene end was trimmed by 1 base and the J gene end by 4 bases; junction bases not matched to a gene: 11.

The rearrangement joins TRBV18 to TRBJ1-2, with a possible D match to TRBD1 (5 bases). Germline CDR1 KGHSH, CDR2 LQKENI. The CDR3 loop spans 12 amino acids. The V and J ends lost 1 base and 6 bases respectively, with 6 bases between them. CDR3 sequence: CASSPQTDGYTF. DNA for the CDR3: TGTGCCAGCTCACCACAGACAGATGGCTACACCTTC.

The J gene is TRBJ2-5, the V gene TRBV5-4; no firm D call. The CDR3 covers 13 residues. The germline V gene encodes CDR1 SGHNT and CDR2 YYREEE (reference sequence). V was clipped by 1 base and J by 3 bases, with 7 bases between them. This CDR3 is CASSLFAEETQYF. The CDR3 region has the DNA TGTGCCAGCAGCTTGTTCGCGGAAGAGACCCAGTACTTC.

The CDR3 DNA follows: TGCAGCGGCACTAAAAGGGACAGCCGCATTCAGTACTTC. Translating gives CSGTKRDSRIQYF. The J gene is TRBJ2-4, the V gene TRBV29-1; 7 bases are shared with TRBD1. Germline V gives CDR1 SQVTM, CDR2 ANQGSEA. The V segment lost 7 bases and the J segment 9 bases; nucleotides outside the gene matches: 12. This CDR3 is built from 13 residues. The full variable domain, in which reference TRBV29-1 and TRBJ2-4 provide the parts outside the CDR3, is SAVISQKPSRDICQRGTSLTIQCQVDSQVTMMFWYRQQPGQSLTLIATANQGSEATYESGFVIDKFPISRPNLTFSTLTVSNMSPEDSSIYLCSGTKRDSRIQYFGAGTRLSVL.